This TCR beta chain stems from a study of cytomegalovirus exposure and HLA in healthy donors. The PCR ran on 60 Vbeta and 13 Jbeta primers. The repertoire was sequenced with immunoSEQ multiplex PCR; TCRdb's copy has only in-frame clones and lacks some. Found here are around 190,000 clones, roughly four fifths of them singletons; the top ten hold roughly 2%. Trimming pared 6 bases from V and 8 bases from J, leaving 13 bases between. The CDR3 totals 11 residues. The V gene's germline CDR1 is DFQATT and CDR2 SNEGSKA (reference sequence). A remark on this clone: Its specificity is unknown.

Study outcomes and limitations: Later work found that TCR association rates differed between HLA loci; DRB1 had the most and HLA-C the fewest.

The specimen sequenced was PBMCs. The sequence was collected from a man aged 25-45 years in good health and CMV-seronegative. This chain connects TRBV20-1 to TRBJ1-2, with a weak D call TRBD1 (5 bases). The CDR3, as DNA: TGCAGTGCCCTACGTGGGGCCGGCTACACCTTC. This translates into CSALRGAGYTF.